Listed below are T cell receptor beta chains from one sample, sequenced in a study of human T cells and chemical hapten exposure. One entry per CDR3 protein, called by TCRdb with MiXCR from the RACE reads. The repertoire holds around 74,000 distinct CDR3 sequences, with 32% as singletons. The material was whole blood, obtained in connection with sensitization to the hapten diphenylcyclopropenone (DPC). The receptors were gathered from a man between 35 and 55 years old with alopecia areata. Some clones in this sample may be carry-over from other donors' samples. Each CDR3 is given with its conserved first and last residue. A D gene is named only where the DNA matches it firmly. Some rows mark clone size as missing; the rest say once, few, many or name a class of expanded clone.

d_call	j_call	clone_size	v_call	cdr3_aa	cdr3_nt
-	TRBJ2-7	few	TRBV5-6	CASSSGGMQYF	TGTGCCAGCAGCTCCGGGGGTATGCAGTACTTC
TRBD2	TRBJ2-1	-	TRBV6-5	CASSKRPRTSGLKGNEQFF	TGTGCCAGCAGTAAGAGACCCCGGACTAGCGGGCTAAAGGGGAATGAGCAGTTCTTC
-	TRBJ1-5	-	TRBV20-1	CSARDLAGSQPQHF	TGCAGTGCTAGAGATTTGGCAGGGAGCCAGCCCCAGCATTTT
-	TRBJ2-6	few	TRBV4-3	CASSQGERGGANVLTF	TGCGCCAGCAGCCAGGGGGAAAGAGGCGGGGCCAACGTCCTGACTTTC
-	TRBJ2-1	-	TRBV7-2	CASSIRDSATDEQFF	TGTGCCAGCAGCATCCGGGACTCCGCGACCGATGAGCAGTTCTTC
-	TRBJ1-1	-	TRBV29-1	CSVSTATNTEAFF	TGCAGCGTTTCGACAGCAACAAACACTGAAGCTTTCTTT
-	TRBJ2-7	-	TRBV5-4	CASSQGGRGAGEQYF	TGTGCCAGCAGCCAGGGGGGAAGGGGGGCCGGCGAGCAGTACTTC
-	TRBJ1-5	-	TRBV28	CASRLGRTAQYSNQPQHF	TGTGCCAGCCGCCTGGGGCGGACAGCTCAATATAGCAATCAGCCCCAGCATTTT
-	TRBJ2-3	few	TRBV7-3	CASSLTRALDTQYF	TGTGCCAGCAGCTTAACCCGAGCGTTGGATACGCAGTATTTT
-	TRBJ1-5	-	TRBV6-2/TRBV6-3	CASSYSRGRETHF	TGTGCCAGCAGTTACTCCCGGGGCAGGGAGACCCATTTT
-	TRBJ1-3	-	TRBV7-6	CASSPRQTAGNTIYF	TGTGCCAGCAGCCCACGCCAGACAGCTGGAAACACCATATATTTT
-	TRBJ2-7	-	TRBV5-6	CASTKEGGQGVTYEQYF	TGTGCCAGCACCAAAGAGGGGGGCCAGGGAGTAACCTACGAGCAGTACTTC
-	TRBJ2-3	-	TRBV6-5	CASSPQAGTDTQYF	TGTGCCAGCAGTCCTCAGGCGGGCACAGATACGCAGTATTTT
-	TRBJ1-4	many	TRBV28	CASSPGATNEKLFF	TGTGCCAGCAGCCCAGGGGCAACTAATGAAAAACTGTTTTTT
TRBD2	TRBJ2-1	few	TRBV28	CASIRLAGGKEQFF	TGTGCCAGCATCAGGCTAGCGGGAGGAAAAGAGCAGTTCTTC
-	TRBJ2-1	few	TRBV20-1	CSARDHQGDNEQFF	TGCAGTGCTAGAGATCATCAAGGGGACAATGAGCAGTTCTTC
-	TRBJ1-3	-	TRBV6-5	CASSPLGDSGNTIYF	TGTGCCAGCAGCCCGCTGGGAGACTCTGGAAACACCATATATTTT
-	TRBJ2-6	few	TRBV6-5	CASRAGPSGANVLTF	TGTGCCAGCAGGGCCGGGCCTTCTGGGGCCAACGTCCTGACTTTC
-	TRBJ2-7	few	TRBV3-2	CASSQGTRPLEQYF	TGTGCCAGCAGCCAAGGGACTAGGCCTTTGGAGCAGTACTTC
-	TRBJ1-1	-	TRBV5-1	CASSLKRTINTEAFF	TGCGCCAGCAGCTTAAAGCGCACGATAAACACTGAAGCTTTCTTT
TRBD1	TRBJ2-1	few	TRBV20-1	CSARAPQGVNNEQFF	TGCAGTGCTAGAGCCCCCCAGGGGGTTAACAATGAGCAGTTCTTC
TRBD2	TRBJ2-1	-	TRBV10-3	CAISRLAGVENEQFF	TGTGCCATCAGTAGACTAGCGGGAGTGGAGAATGAGCAGTTCTTC
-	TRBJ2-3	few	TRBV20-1	CSARDLTRPGTQYF	TGCAGTGCTAGAGATCTGACTAGGCCCGGTACGCAGTATTTT
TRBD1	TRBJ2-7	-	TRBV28	CASSNRDRGAWERYF	TGTGCCAGCAGTAACCGGGACAGGGGCGCCTGGGAGCGGTACTTC
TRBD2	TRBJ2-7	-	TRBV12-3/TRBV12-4	CASSLLALAYEQYF	TGTGCCAGCAGCTTACTAGCGTTAGCCTACGAGCAGTACTTC
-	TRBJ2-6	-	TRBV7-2	CASSSVNSGANVLTF	TGTGCCAGCAGCTCGGTGAACTCTGGGGCCAACGTCCTGACTTTC
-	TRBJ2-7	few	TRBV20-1	CSAAAGPYEQYF	TGCAGTGCTGCGGCGGGACCCTACGAGCAGTACTTC
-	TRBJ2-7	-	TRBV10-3	CAISESVSPREQYF	TGTGCCATCAGTGAGTCGGTTTCCCCCCGCGAGCAGTACTTC
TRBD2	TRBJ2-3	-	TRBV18	CASSPGSGNRDTQYF	TGTGCCAGCTCACCAGGAAGCGGGAATAGAGATACGCAGTATTTT